Listed below are T cell receptor beta chains from one sample, sequenced in a study of blood T cell repertoires in COVID-19. Repertoires were generated with immunoSEQ multiplex PCR, while TCRdb's copy carries only in-frame clones and drops some. The data show about 83,000 clones, 88% seen once. Material: peripheral blood. The receptors were sampled from a human donor in a cohort sampled during active COVID-19. CDR3s include the opening cysteine and the closing phenylalanine or tryptophan. The D gene is left open where the match is weak. Rows may omit the clone size; those that give it use once, few, many or a size class.

J gene	V gene	clone size	D gene	CDR3 protein	CDR3 DNA
TRBJ1-6	TRBV28	NA	NA	CASSLYRGGNRASPLHF	TGTGCCAGCAGTTTATATAGGGGTGGCAACAGGGCCTCACCCCTCCACTTT
TRBJ1-5	TRBV2	NA	TRBD1	CASRKDRGLEPQHF	TGTGCCAGCAGAAAAGACAGGGGGTTAGAGCCCCAGCATTTT
TRBJ1-1	TRBV27	NA	NA	CASSSPGGTAFF	TGTGCCAGCAGTTCCCCTGGGGGGACAGCTTTCTTT
TRBJ2-4	TRBV7-2	NA	TRBD1	CASSPPDRVENIQYF	TGTGCCAGCAGCCCCCCGGACAGGGTTGAAAACATTCAGTACTTC
TRBJ1-2	TRBV5-1	once	NA	CASSANREGYGYTF	TGCGCCAGCAGCGCCAACAGGGAGGGCTATGGCTACACCTTC
TRBJ2-7	TRBV5-4	NA	TRBD1	CASSRRQGNYEQYF	TGTGCCAGCAGCAGACGACAGGGAAACTACGAGCAGTACTTC
TRBJ2-2	TRBV19	NA	TRBD2	CASTFGGLAGAGGTGELFF	TGTGCCAGTACCTTCGGCGGTCTAGCGGGAGCTGGTGGCACCGGGGAGCTGTTTTTT
TRBJ2-7	TRBV3-1/TRBV3-2	NA	NA	CASSPPVNSYEQYF	TGTGCCAGCAGCCCACCAGTAAACTCCTACGAGCAGTACTTC
TRBJ2-3	TRBV14	NA	TRBD1	CASSQLKGAGTDTQYF	TGTGCCAGCAGCCAGCTAAAGGGGGCCGGCACAGATACGCAGTATTTT
TRBJ1-4	TRBV6-5	once	TRBD1	CASQAGGEKLFF	TGTGCCAGCCAAGCAGGGGGTGAAAAACTGTTTTTT
TRBJ2-7	TRBV5-1	once	TRBD2	CASSLGLAGGEQYF	TGCGCCAGCAGCTTGGGACTAGCGGGAGGGGAGCAGTACTTC
TRBJ2-1	TRBV19	few	TRBD2	CATSGTTPYNEQFF	TGTGCCACCTCCGGGACTACCCCCTACAATGAGCAGTTCTTC
TRBJ2-1	TRBV6-1	NA	NA	CASSEVEKDEQFF	TGTGCCAGCAGTGAAGTGGAGAAAGATGAGCAGTTCTTC
TRBJ2-2	TRBV5-8	NA	NA	CASSLDGGRNTGELFF	TGTGCCAGCAGCTTGGATGGGGGCCGAAACACCGGGGAGCTGTTTTTT
TRBJ1-1	TRBV19	NA	NA	CASSIRSDNTEAFF	TGTGCCAGTAGTATAAGGAGTGATAACACTGAAGCTTTCTTT
TRBJ2-3	TRBV11-3	NA	TRBD1	CASRGDRFGASTDTQYF	TGTGCCAGCAGAGGGGACAGGTTCGGGGCGAGCACAGATACGCAGTATTTT
TRBJ1-1	TRBV2	NA	TRBD1	CASSGDRGNTEAFF	TGTGCCAGCAGTGGGGACAGGGGGAACACTGAAGCTTTCTTT
TRBJ1-2	TRBV4-2	NA	TRBD1	CASSQARTTGTYGYTF	TGTGCCAGCAGCCAAGCTAGAACGACAGGGACCTATGGCTACACCTTC
TRBJ2-1	TRBV10-3	NA	TRBD2	CAISAGRDEQFF	TGTGCCATCAGTGCAGGGAGGGATGAGCAGTTCTTC
TRBJ2-5	TRBV7-2	NA	TRBD2	CASSLVGTSGSGETQYF	TGTGCCAGCAGCTTAGTGGGGACTAGCGGGAGCGGCGAGACCCAGTACTTC
TRBJ1-4	TRBV5-6	NA	TRBD1	CASSADGTGSEKLFF	TGTGCCAGCAGCGCCGACGGGACAGGGAGTGAAAAACTGTTTTTT
TRBJ2-7	TRBV5-1	NA	NA	CASSIGQTITYEQYF	TGCGCCAGCAGCATAGGACAGACAATAACCTACGAGCAGTACTTC
TRBJ2-7	TRBV13	NA	TRBD2	CASSLLAPVASGGTYEQYF	TGTGCCAGCAGCTTACTGGCTCCTGTTGCTAGCGGGGGAACCTACGAGCAGTACTTC
TRBJ2-3	TRBV19	NA	TRBD1	CASSIGTEGTDTQYF	TGTGCCAGTAGTATCGGGACAGAGGGCACAGATACGCAGTATTTT
TRBJ2-7	TRBV7-9	NA	NA	CASRPSGGYEQYF	TGTGCCAGCAGACCTTCCGGGGGCTACGAGCAGTACTTC
TRBJ1-6	TRBV27	NA	NA	CASSLSLPRRGQGSPLHF	TGTGCCAGCAGTTTATCGTTGCCCCGCAGGGGTCAAGGTTCACCCCTCCACTTT
TRBJ2-7	TRBV18	NA	TRBD2	CASSPSGGASYEQYF	TGTGCCAGCTCACCGAGCGGGGGGGCCTCCTACGAGCAGTACTTC
TRBJ1-3	TRBV10-3	NA	TRBD1	CAISRDRTTNTIYF	TGTGCCATCAGCCGGGACAGGACCACAAACACCATATATTTT
TRBJ2-1	TRBV5-1	NA	TRBD1	CASSPRQGDSNEQFF	TGCGCCAGCAGCCCGCGACAGGGGGATTCCAATGAGCAGTTCTTC
TRBJ2-2	TRBV14	NA	TRBD2	CASSLLAGDIGELFF	TGTGCCAGCAGCCTTCTAGCGGGAGATATCGGGGAGCTGTTTTTT
TRBJ2-7	TRBV7-2	NA	NA	CASSLLGRSEQYF	TGTGCCAGCAGCTTGCTTGGGAGGTCCGAGCAGTACTTC
TRBJ2-7	TRBV19	NA	TRBD2	CASSTDSGSGEQYF	TGTGCCAGTAGTACGGATAGCGGGAGCGGCGAGCAGTACTTC
TRBJ1-2	TRBV15	NA	TRBD1	CATSRDPTGGSGYTF	TGTGCCACCAGCAGAGATCCTACAGGGGGCTCTGGCTACACCTTC
TRBJ1-6	TRBV12-3/TRBV12-4	NA	TRBD1	CASSQGVSPLHF	TGTGCCAGCAGCCAGGGGGTATCACCCCTCCACTTT
TRBJ2-6	TRBV12-5	NA	NA	CASEASGANVLTF	TGTGCTAGTGAAGCCTCTGGGGCCAACGTCCTGACTTTC
TRBJ2-1	TRBV11-2	NA	TRBD2	CASSSNAQRGGNEQFF	TGTGCCAGCAGCTCCAACGCCCAGCGGGGGGGCAATGAGCAGTTCTTC
TRBJ2-7	TRBV12-3/TRBV12-4	NA	NA	CASSRQGIEQYF	TGTGCCAGCAGTCGCCAGGGGATCGAGCAGTACTTC
TRBJ2-7	TRBV7-2	NA	TRBD2	CASSSPGTSGKGQYF	TGTGCCAGCAGCTCCCCCGGGACTAGCGGGAAAGGGCAGTACTTC
TRBJ2-3	TRBV11-2	NA	NA	CASRSTGGSATTDTQYF	TGTGCCAGCAGATCTACCGGAGGTAGCGCGACCACAGATACGCAGTATTTT